This T cell receptor beta chain was recorded in a study of blood T cell repertoires in COVID-19. Turning to the study itself: COVID-19 samples from acute and convalescent phases originated in the United States, Italy and Spain. Nucleic acid was either cDNA or gDNA, and it came from T cells, B-cell-depleted T cells, or PBMCs.

Either two negative PCRs, clearance, or symptom resolution qualified Cohort 3 donors as recovered. Germline loops: CDR1 DFQATT, CDR2 SNEGSKA (reference sequence). CDR3 size: 16 residues. J lost 3 bases, V lost 3 bases, and 10 bases had no gene match. Methods used by the authors: How many nucleated cells were present was estimated from reference gene primer amplification. Generated by immunoSEQ multiplex PCR, the TCRdb table keeps only in-frame clones and is missing some. V, J and clone size derive from that table, while D and trimming were established from the DNA sequence. The table lists about 320,000 clones, 89% of them singletons.

This sequence originates from a man aged 55 to 70 who had recovered from COVID-19. Sequenced sample: PBMCs or T cells enriched from blood (not recorded which). The chain couples TRBV20-1 to TRBJ2-2; 7 bases align to TRBD2. The CDR3 bases are TGCAGTGCTAGTTTACCGGGGGGTGGGGACACCGGGGAGCTGTTTTTT. As protein: CSASLPGGGDTGELFF.